This TCR beta chain was sequenced for a study of PD-1 blockade in classical Hodgkin lymphoma. Relapses following autologous stem cell transplantation were seen in all patients, with brentuximab vedotin exposure varying. Magnetic negative selection of thawed PBMCs was the method by which CD4+ T cells were purified. Data came from immunoSEQ multiplex PCR; TCRdb stores just in-frame clones and leaves some out. The table includes under 30,000 clones, roughly 87% detected once. This clone has a handful of counts. Its antigen is not identified. The study's findings and limits: TCR diversity in CD4+, not CD8+, cells rose significantly by C4D1.

The source material was CD4+ T cells from blood, sampled at baseline. The clonotype comes from a human donor with classical Hodgkin lymphoma.

The CDR3: CASRVDTIYF. Written as DNA, the CDR3 is TGTGCCAGCAGAGTGGACACCATATATTTT. This sequence joins TRBV2 and TRBJ1-3, with D hard to call. The CDR3 covers 10 residues. Germline V gene data show CDR1 as SNHLY and CDR2 as FYNNEI. The ends were cut back, 6 bases at V and 8 bases at J, with 5 bases in the middle.